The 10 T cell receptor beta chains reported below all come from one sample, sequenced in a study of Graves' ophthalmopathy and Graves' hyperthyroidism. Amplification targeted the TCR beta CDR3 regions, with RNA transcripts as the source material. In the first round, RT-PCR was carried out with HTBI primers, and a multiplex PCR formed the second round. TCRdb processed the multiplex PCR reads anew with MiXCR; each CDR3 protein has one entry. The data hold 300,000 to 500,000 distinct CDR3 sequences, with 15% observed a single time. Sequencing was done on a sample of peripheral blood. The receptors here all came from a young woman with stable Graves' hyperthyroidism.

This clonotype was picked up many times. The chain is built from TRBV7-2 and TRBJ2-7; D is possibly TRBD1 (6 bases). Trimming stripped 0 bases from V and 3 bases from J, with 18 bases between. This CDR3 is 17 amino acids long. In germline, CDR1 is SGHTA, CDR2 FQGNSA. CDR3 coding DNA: TGTGCCAGCAGCTTAGCTAAAACTCCACAGGGATACTACGAGCAGTACTTC. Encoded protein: CASSLAKTPQGYYEQYF.

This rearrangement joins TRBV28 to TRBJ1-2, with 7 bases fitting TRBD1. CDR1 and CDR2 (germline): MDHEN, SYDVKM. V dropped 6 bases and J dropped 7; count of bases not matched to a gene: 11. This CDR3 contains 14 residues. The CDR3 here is CASSPRTGFRGYTF. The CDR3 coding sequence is TGTGCCAGCAGCCCAAGGACAGGCTTTCGTGGCTACACCTTC.

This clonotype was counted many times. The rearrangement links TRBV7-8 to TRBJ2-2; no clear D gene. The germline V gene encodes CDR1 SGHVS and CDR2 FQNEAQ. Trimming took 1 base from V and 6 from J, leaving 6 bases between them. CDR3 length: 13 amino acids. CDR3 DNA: TGTGCCAGCAGCTTAGTAGATCCCGGGGAGCTGTTTTTT. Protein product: CASSLVDPGELFF. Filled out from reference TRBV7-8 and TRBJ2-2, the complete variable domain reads GAGVSQSPRYKVAKRGQDVALRCDPISGHVSLFWYQQALGQGPEFLTYFQNEAQLDKSGLPSDRFFAERPEGSVSTLKIQRTQQEDSAVYLCASSLVDPGELFFGEGSRLTVL.

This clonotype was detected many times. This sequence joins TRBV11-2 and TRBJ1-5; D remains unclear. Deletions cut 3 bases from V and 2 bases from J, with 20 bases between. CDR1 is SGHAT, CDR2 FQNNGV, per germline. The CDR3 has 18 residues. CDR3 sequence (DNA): TGTGCCAGCAGCTTTCCTACTAGAACTGGCCGTCGCAATCAGCCCCAGCATTTT. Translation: CASSFPTRTGRRNQPQHF.

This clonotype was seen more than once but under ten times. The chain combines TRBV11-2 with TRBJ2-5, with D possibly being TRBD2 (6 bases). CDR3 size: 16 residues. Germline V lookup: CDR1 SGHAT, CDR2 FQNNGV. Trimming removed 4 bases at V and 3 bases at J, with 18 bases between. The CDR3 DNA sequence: TGTGCCAGCAGCTACCCCAGGGACTTGCCTAAAGAGACCCAGTACTTC. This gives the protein CASSYPRDLPKETQYF.

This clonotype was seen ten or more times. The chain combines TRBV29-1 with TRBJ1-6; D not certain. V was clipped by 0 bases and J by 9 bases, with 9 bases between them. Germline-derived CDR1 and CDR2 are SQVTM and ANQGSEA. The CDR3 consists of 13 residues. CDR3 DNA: TGCAGCGTTGAAGAGGAGGGAGGTTCACCCCTCCACTTT. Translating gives CSVEEEGGSPLHF.

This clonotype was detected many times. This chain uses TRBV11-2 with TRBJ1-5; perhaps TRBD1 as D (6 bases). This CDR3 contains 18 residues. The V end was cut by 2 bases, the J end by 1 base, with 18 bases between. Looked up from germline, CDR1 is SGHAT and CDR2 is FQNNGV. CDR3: CASSLQGGLIFSNQPQHF. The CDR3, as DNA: TGTGCCAGCAGCTTACAAGGGGGGCTGATTTTCAGCAATCAGCCCCAGCATTTT. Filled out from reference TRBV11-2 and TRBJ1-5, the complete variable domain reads EAGVAQSPRYKIIEKRQSVAFWCNPISGHATLYWYQQILGQGPKLLIQFQNNGVVDDSQLPKDRFSAERLKGVDSTLKIQPAKLEDSAVYLCASSLQGGLIFSNQPQHFGDGTRLSIL.

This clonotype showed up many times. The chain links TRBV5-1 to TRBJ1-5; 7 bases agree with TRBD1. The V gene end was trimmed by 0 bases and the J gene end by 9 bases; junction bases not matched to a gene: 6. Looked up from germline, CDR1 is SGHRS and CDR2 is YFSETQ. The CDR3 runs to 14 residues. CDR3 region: CASSLGQGLGPQHF. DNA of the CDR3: TGCGCCAGCAGCTTGGGACAGGGACTGGGGCCCCAGCATTTT. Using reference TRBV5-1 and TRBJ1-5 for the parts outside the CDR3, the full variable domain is KAGVTQTPRYLIKTRGQQVTLSCSPISGHRSVSWYQQTPGQGLQFLFEYFSETQRNKGNFPGRFSGRQFSNSRSEMNVSTLELGDSALYLCASSLGQGLGPQHFGDGTRLSIL.

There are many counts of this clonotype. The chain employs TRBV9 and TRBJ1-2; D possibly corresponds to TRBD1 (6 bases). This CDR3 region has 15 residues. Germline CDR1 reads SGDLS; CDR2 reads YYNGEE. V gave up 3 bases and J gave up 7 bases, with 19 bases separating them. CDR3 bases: TGTGCCAGCAGCGCGGTTCTTGACGGAGGGGGTGGCTACACCTTC. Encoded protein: CASSAVLDGGGGYTF.

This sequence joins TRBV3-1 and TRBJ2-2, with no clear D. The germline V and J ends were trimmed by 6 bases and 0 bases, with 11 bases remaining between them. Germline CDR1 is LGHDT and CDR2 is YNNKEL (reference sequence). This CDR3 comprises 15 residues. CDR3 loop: CASSLLDANTGELFF. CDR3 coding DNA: TGTGCCAGCAGTCTGCTTGATGCGAACACCGGGGAGCTGTTTTTT.